This T cell receptor (beta chain) was identified during a study of T-cell reconstitution after alpha-beta-depleted transplantation in children. Whole-study results and caveats: The study reportedly traced alpha-beta T cells about two months after transplant to several hundred expanded graft clones. Diversity and T-cell counts at one year after transplant derived mostly from new T cells. Some patients owed their high day-60 TCRbeta diversity to surviving recipient T cells and thymic progenitors.

Points on this clonotype: Antigen: not known.

CDR1 GTSNPN and CDR2 SVGIG come from the germline V gene (reference sequence). The CDR3 loop spans 11 amino acids. V shed 2 bases and J shed 9 bases, with 8 bases lying between them. Construction of the TCRbeta library involved unique molecular identifiers. TCRdb independently ran MiXCR on the PCR reads; one entry per CDR3 protein. The table lists 70,000 or so distinct CDR3 sequences, 11% of them singletons. Sample: PBMCs, taken before TCRalphabeta/CD19-depleted stem cell transplant. The receptor's source is a boy younger than 18 with acute myeloid leukemia, due to receive a stem cell transplant. The chain couples TRBV30 to TRBJ2-1; maybe TRBD2 (5 bases). The CDR3 DNA reads as TGTGCCTGGAGTAACGAGGGTGAGCAGTTCTTC. Its translation: CAWSNEGEQFF.